A selection of T cell receptor beta chains follows, all from one sample in a study of T cell responses to AZD1222 COVID-19 vaccine. This table comes from immunoSEQ multiplex PCR, and its TCRdb copy is limited to in-frame clones, with some not included. The table lists fewer than 85,000 clones, roughly 90% of them singletons. This specimen was peripheral blood, taken on day 0 of AZD1222 vaccination. These receptors were taken from an adult in good health. Both conserved end residues are part of each CDR3. The order of the fields is D gene, V gene, J gene, clone size, CDR3 protein, CDR3 DNA. A D gene is named only where the DNA matches it firmly. Rows give clone size only sometimes, using once, few, many, or a class for an expanded clone.

TRBD1	TRBV6-5	TRBJ2-7	-	CASRGTGSYEQYF	TGTGCCAGCAGGGGGACAGGTTCCTACGAGCAGTACTTC
-	TRBV29-1	TRBJ2-3	few	CAVRTAIDTQYF	TGCGCCGTTCGGACAGCCATAGATACGCAGTATTTT
-	TRBV5-1	TRBJ1-4	-	CASNPTGTNEKLFF	TGCGCCAGCAACCCGACAGGAACTAATGAAAAACTGTTTTTT
TRBD1	TRBV7-8	TRBJ2-7	-	CASSLARAGGYEQYF	TGTGCCAGCAGCTTAGCGCGGGCAGGGGGCTACGAGCAGTACTTC
-	TRBV4-1	TRBJ1-5	-	CASSRDQGGSNQPQHF	TGCGCCAGCAGTCGAGATCAAGGGGGGAGCAATCAGCCCCAGCATTTT
-	TRBV4-3	TRBJ1-1	-	CASSQDIEYAYTEAFF	TGCGCCAGCAGCCAAGATATCGAATACGCCTACACTGAAGCTTTCTTT
TRBD1	TRBV12-3/TRBV12-4	TRBJ2-5	-	CASSEQGVETQYF	TGTGCCAGCAGTGAACAGGGGGTAGAGACCCAGTACTTC
-	TRBV27	TRBJ2-1	-	CASSQDGIYNEQFF	TGTGCCAGCAGCCAAGACGGGATCTACAATGAGCAGTTCTTC
-	TRBV7-3	TRBJ2-5	-	CASSLWVGETQYF	TGTGCCAGCAGCTTATGGGTGGGAGAGACCCAGTACTTC
-	TRBV2	TRBJ2-7	-	CASSDPGVSYEQYF	TGTGCCAGCAGTGACCCGGGGGTTTCCTACGAGCAGTACTTC
-	TRBV7-3	TRBJ1-1	-	CASSSTNTEAFF	TGTGCCAGCAGCAGTACCAACACTGAAGCTTTCTTT
-	TRBV6-6	TRBJ2-2	-	CASIQGDSASGELFF	TGTGCCAGCATCCAGGGGGACTCCGCGAGCGGGGAGCTGTTTTTT
-	TRBV28	TRBJ1-4	-	CASAMGGTNEKLFF	TGTGCCAGCGCCATGGGGGGAACTAATGAAAAACTGTTTTTT
TRBD2	TRBV11-2	TRBJ2-1	-	CASSLVAGGGYNEQFF	TGTGCCAGCAGCTTAGTAGCGGGAGGGGGCTACAATGAGCAGTTCTTC
-	TRBV10-3	TRBJ1-4	-	CATWDTSGLEKLFF	TGTGCCACCTGGGACACCAGTGGGTTAGAAAAACTGTTTTTT
TRBD1	TRBV29-1	TRBJ2-2	-	CSVDQDRAGELFF	TGCAGCGTCGACCAGGACAGGGCCGGGGAGCTGTTTTTT
TRBD1	TRBV4-2	TRBJ2-7	-	CASSQGQGDYEQYF	TGTGCCAGCAGTCAGGGACAGGGGGACTACGAGCAGTACTTC
-	TRBV11-2	TRBJ1-1	few	CASSHSGAANTEAFF	TGTGCCAGCAGCCACTCGGGGGCGGCTAACACTGAAGCTTTCTTT
-	TRBV9	TRBJ1-1	-	CASSVSRGTEAFF	TGTGCCAGCAGCGTTAGCAGGGGCACTGAAGCTTTCTTT
-	TRBV9	TRBJ2-5	-	CASSVDPIQETQYF	TGTGCCAGCAGCGTAGATCCGATTCAAGAGACCCAGTACTTC
-	TRBV6-5	TRBJ2-7	-	CASSRGGAVHYEQYF	TGTGCCAGCAGTAGGGGGGGGGCGGTCCACTACGAGCAGTACTTC
-	TRBV5-5	TRBJ1-1	-	CASSLSPENTEAFF	TGTGCCAGCAGCTTGAGTCCGGAGAACACTGAAGCTTTCTTT
TRBD1	TRBV6-5	TRBJ1-4	-	CASRIQGRGKLFF	TGTGCCAGCAGGATACAGGGGCGCGGAAAACTGTTTTTT
TRBD1	TRBV24-1	TRBJ2-1	-	CATSDQKPGQDNEQFF	TGTGCCACCAGCGACCAAAAGCCGGGACAGGACAATGAGCAGTTCTTC
TRBD1	TRBV19	TRBJ2-2	-	CASSDRGRPGELFF	TGTGCCAGCTCAGACAGGGGAAGGCCCGGGGAGCTGTTTTTT
-	TRBV6-4	TRBJ1-2	-	CASSKQATSNYGYTF	TGTGCCAGCAGCAAACAGGCGACAAGCAACTATGGCTACACCTTC
TRBD1	TRBV25-1	TRBJ1-2	-	CASSVQGNYGYTF	TGTGCCAGCAGTGTACAGGGGAACTATGGCTACACCTTC
-	TRBV5-1	TRBJ1-3	-	CASSLESGYGNTIYF	TGCGCCAGCAGCTTGGAATCCGGGTACGGAAACACCATATATTTT
-	TRBV21-1	TRBJ2-3	-	CASSKKRGKGTDTQYF	TGTGCCAGCAGCAAGAAGAGGGGAAAGGGCACAGATACGCAGTATTTT
TRBD1	TRBV5-4	TRBJ2-5	-	CASSLDRTGGEEETQYF	TGTGCCAGCAGCTTGGACAGAACAGGGGGCGAGGAAGAGACCCAGTACTTC
-	TRBV2	TRBJ1-4	-	CASSEEQGSNEKLFF	TGTGCCAGCAGTGAAGAACAGGGATCAAATGAAAAACTGTTTTTT
-	TRBV30	TRBJ1-2	-	CAWNGGPNYGYTF	TGTGCCTGGAACGGGGGCCCAAACTATGGCTACACCTTC
TRBD1	TRBV5-1	TRBJ2-7	-	CASSRTGSYEQYF	TGCGCCAGCAGTCGGACAGGTTCCTACGAGCAGTACTTC
TRBD1	TRBV18	TRBJ1-2	-	CASSPARQGEGYGYTF	TGTGCCAGCTCACCAGCCCGACAGGGGGAGGGCTATGGCTACACCTTC
-	TRBV5-1	TRBJ2-2	-	CASSFMRENTGELFF	TGCGCCAGCAGCTTTATGAGGGAGAACACCGGGGAGCTGTTTTTT
TRBD2	TRBV11-3	TRBJ2-3	-	CASSLDRWLAGGADTQYF	TGTGCCAGCAGCTTAGATCGTTGGCTAGCGGGAGGTGCAGATACGCAGTATTTT
-	TRBV5-1	TRBJ1-2	-	CASSPFLSGEYGGYTF	TGCGCCAGCAGCCCCTTTTTGTCGGGAGAGTATGGTGGCTACACCTTC
-	TRBV3-1/TRBV3-2	TRBJ2-2	-	CASSPNRVGTGELFF	TGTGCCAGCAGCCCTAACAGGGTGGGGACCGGGGAGCTGTTTTTT
-	TRBV30	TRBJ1-5	-	CAWSSRGDQPQHF	TGTGCCTGGAGTTCGAGGGGTGATCAGCCCCAGCATTTT
-	TRBV10-3	TRBJ1-6	once	CAIGEVRNSPLHF	TGTGCCATCGGCGAAGTTCGGAATTCACCCCTCCACTTT
TRBD1	TRBV11-1	TRBJ2-5	-	CASSAAGTGDLETQYF	TGTGCCAGCAGCGCAGCCGGGACAGGGGATTTGGAGACCCAGTACTTC
-	TRBV6-5	TRBJ2-6	-	CASSGTGSGANVLTF	TGTGCCAGCAGCGGAACAGGGTCTGGGGCCAACGTCCTGACTTTC
TRBD1	TRBV11-1	TRBJ1-1	-	CASSTQGGRTEAFF	TGTGCCAGCAGCACGCAGGGGGGGAGAACTGAAGCTTTCTTT
TRBD1	TRBV5-1	TRBJ1-2	-	CASSPGTGGAGGYTF	TGCGCCAGCAGCCCCGGGACAGGGGGTGCGGGGGGCTACACCTTC
-	TRBV10-3	TRBJ2-3	-	CAINGDTDTQYF	TGTGCCATCAATGGGGACACAGATACGCAGTATTTT
-	TRBV9	TRBJ1-6	-	CASSVGNNSPLHF	TGTGCCAGCAGCGTGGGGAATAATTCACCCCTCCACTTT